The sequence of this T cell receptor (beta chain) was determined in a study of T cell responses to AZD1222 COVID-19 vaccine. Whole-study results and caveats: Compared with day 0, the breadth and depth of the Spike-specific TCR repertoire rose significantly after two doses of AZD1222. Nearly half of spike-specific TCRs reportedly target variant regions that are unmutated in the B.1.351 and B.1.1.7 variants.

Germline CDR1 and CDR2: SGHNT and YYREEE (reference sequence). V was cut by 3 bases and J by 7 bases, with 11 bases left in between. The CDR3 runs to 12 residues. TCRdb's copy holds only in-frame clones and misses some; the assay was immunoSEQ multiplex PCR. The sample holds under 170,000 clones, 92% seen once. About this clone: Antigen: not known.

The chain carries TRBV5-4 and TRBJ2-7; D not resolved. The sequence was obtained from an adult who received the AZD1222 COVID-19 vaccine. Sequenced here: peripheral blood, sampled 28 days after the second AZD1222 dose. CDR3 in amino acids: CASSSLPEEQYF. CDR3 nucleotide sequence: TGTGCCAGCAGCTCCCTCCCCGAGGAGCAGTACTTC.